The next 29 T cell receptor beta chains were all read from a single sample in a study of T cells in Graves' hyperthyroidism and ophthalmopathy. Using RNA transcripts as the source, TCR beta CDR3 regions were amplified. The HTBI set primed first-round TCR CDR3 RT-PCR. From the multiplex PCR reads, TCRdb called clonotypes with MiXCR, one entry per CDR3 protein. Of about 340,000 distinct CDR3 sequences in the sample, 15% to 20% are singletons; the top ten hold approximately 54%. Sequencing used blood. These receptors all come from a woman aged 45-59 years with Graves' hyperthyroidism.

This clonotype was observed a handful of times. The rearrangement joins TRBV19 to TRBJ1-5; 7 bases map to TRBD1. Germline V lookup: CDR1 LNHDA, CDR2 SQIVND (reference sequence). V shed 10 bases, J shed 0 bases, and the junction held 3 bases outside the gene matches. The CDR3 extends over 13 amino acids. The CDR3, as DNA: TGTGCCACTGGGACAGTTAGCAATCAGCCCCAGCATTTT. It translates to CATGTVSNQPQHF.

The V call is TRBV5-1, the J call TRBJ2-1; TRBD1 matches 10 bases. This CDR3 is 16 amino acids long. The junction had 6 bases not matched to a gene; V was cut back by 4 bases and J by 2 bases. Germline assignment: CDR1 SGHRS and CDR2 YFSETQ. In DNA form, the CDR3 reads TGCGCCAGCAGCGTTCCCGGGACAGGGGCCTACAATGAGCAGTTCTTC. Translation gives CASSVPGTGAYNEQFF.

This clonotype was observed a few times. This chain uses TRBV29-1 with TRBJ1-1, with 10 nucleotides matching TRBD1. From germline, CDR1 is SQVTM and CDR2 ANQGSEA. The V segment lost 7 bases and the J segment 3 bases; nucleotides outside the gene matches: 5. The CDR3 spans 13 residues. The CDR3 DNA is TGCAGCGGATCCGGGACAGGGGACACTGAAGCTTTCTTT. Protein: CSGSGTGDTEAFF.

This clonotype has at least ten counts. The CDR3 coding sequence is TGTGCCACGTCACAGGGGATCCAAGAGACCCAGTACTTC. Translating it yields CATSQGIQETQYF. The chain links TRBV15 to TRBJ2-5, with 7 bases that match TRBD1. The V and J ends lost 9 bases and 1 base, in that order; junction bases with no gene match: 5. The CDR3 sequence is 13 residues long. Germline V CDR1 and CDR2: LNHNV, YYDKDF (reference sequence).

Ten or more counts support this clonotype. The chain couples TRBV28 to TRBJ1-1; D is possibly TRBD1 (5 bases). In germline, CDR1 is MDHEN, CDR2 SYDVKM. V was cut by 7 bases and J by 0 bases, with 12 bases left in between. This CDR3 comprises 14 residues. The DNA of the CDR3 is TGTGCCAGCACCCTAGGGGCACTGAACACTGAAGCTTTCTTT. Amino acid sequence: CASTLGALNTEAFF.

This clonotype was counted a few times. The chain combines TRBV12-3 or TRBV12-4 with TRBJ1-4; D is perhaps TRBD1 (5 bases). CDR3 size: 14 residues. The germline V and J ends were trimmed by 3 bases and 8 bases, with 13 bases remaining between them. The chain's CDR3 is CASSFGGFREKLFF. The CDR3 DNA sequence: TGTGCCAGCAGTTTTGGGGGGTTCCGAGAAAAACTGTTTTTT.

The chain combines TRBV6-5 with TRBJ1-2; unclear D gene. The ends were cut back, 0 bases at V and 0 bases at J, with 11 bases in the middle. Germline V gene sequence: CDR1 MNHEY, CDR2 SVGAGI. The CDR3 covers 16 residues. The CDR3 reads CASSYSRTEANYGYTF. CDR3 DNA: TGTGCCAGCAGTTACTCGAGGACCGAAGCTAACTATGGCTACACCTTC.

A word on this clonotype: This may stem from a read error, because a much larger clone lies one nucleotide away. The J gene is TRBJ2-7, the V gene TRBV20-1; 9 positions match TRBD2. This CDR3 is 16 amino acids long. The J segment lost 5 bases and the V segment lost 5 bases, leaving 16 bases of the junction unmatched. CDR1 and CDR2 (germline): DFQATT, SNEGSKA (reference sequence). The chain's CDR3 is CSAGASTSGLTDEQYF. The DNA of the CDR3 is TGCAGTGCTGGAGCCTCCACTAGCGGGTTAACTGACGAGCAGTACTTC.

The rearrangement joins TRBV12-3 or TRBV12-4 to TRBJ2-5; 8 bases line up with TRBD1. The J segment lost 3 bases and the V segment lost 7 bases, leaving 4 bases of the junction unmatched. The CDR3 has 13 residues. CDR3 bases: TGTGCCAGCACCCCGGACAGGGAAGAGACCCAGTACTTC. It is translated as CASTPDREETQYF.

The chain has TRBV4-1 and TRBJ2-1, with no clear D. The CDR3 is 13 residues long. Germline V gives CDR1 MGHRA, CDR2 YSYEKL. V was cut by 3 bases and J by 8 bases, with 11 bases left in between. The CDR3 protein is CASSQATGDEQFF. The CDR3 DNA is TGCGCCAGCAGCCAGGCGACTGGCGATGAGCAGTTCTTC.

This clonotype was found many times. The chain combines TRBV3-1 with TRBJ2-3, with 12 bases matching TRBD2. Unmatched junction bases numbered 2, after V lost 4 bases and J lost 3 bases. The CDR3 runs to 15 residues. Germline loops: CDR1 LGHDT, CDR2 YNNKEL (reference sequence). DNA for the CDR3: TGTGCCAGCAGCCGGACTAGCGGGGCGACAGATACGCAGTATTTT. The encoded protein is CASSRTSGATDTQYF.

This clonotype was seen many times. This chain connects TRBV6-1 to TRBJ2-7; possible D gene TRBD2, 7 bases. The V end was cut by 5 bases, the J end by 3 bases, with 20 bases between. The CDR3 extends over 16 amino acids. Germline loops: CDR1 MNHNS, CDR2 SASEGT. CDR3 residues: CASSYGIGGRLYEQYF. CDR3 nucleotide sequence: TGTGCCAGCAGTTACGGAATCGGGGGGCGTCTCTACGAGCAGTACTTC.

This clonotype was recorded many times. The chain has TRBV5-1 and TRBJ2-7; no firm D call. Germline V gene sequence: CDR1 SGHRS, CDR2 YFSETQ. The V and J ends lost 9 bases and 1 base respectively, with 20 bases between them. CDR3 length equals 15 residues. Here the CDR3 DNA reads TGCGCCACCTCAAAGCCTCGGCGCCCATCCTACGAGCAGTACGTC. This encodes CATSKPRRPSYEQYV.

The J gene is TRBJ2-1, the V gene TRBV9, with TRBD2 identical over 8 bases. With V trimmed by 2 bases and J by 3 bases, 4 bases remained unmatched. This CDR3 contains 15 residues. CDR1 and CDR2 (germline): SGDLS, YYNGEE. CDR3 nucleotide sequence: TGTGCCAGCAGCGTCCGGGAGGGCCGCTACAATGAGCAGTTCTTC. Protein product: CASSVREGRYNEQFF.

The sample holds a few counts of this clonotype. This chain links TRBV5-4 with TRBJ1-1; possible D gene TRBD1, 6 bases. The CDR3 contains 16 residues. Germline V gene data show CDR1 as SGHNT and CDR2 as YYREEE (reference sequence). The V gene lost 4 bases and the J gene lost 7 bases, with 23 bases spanning the gap. CDR3: CASSRNRDMVKGEAFF. The DNA of the CDR3 is TGTGCCAGCAGCCGGAACCGGGACATGGTAAAGGGTGAAGCTTTCTTT.

The rearrangement joins TRBV2 to TRBJ1-6; D unresolved. The CDR3 is made up of 13 amino acids. The germline V gene encodes CDR1 SNHLY and CDR2 FYNNEI. Trimming pared 11 bases from V and 7 bases from J, leaving 15 bases between. The DNA for the CDR3 is TGTGCCGGCACTAACAGCCAGAATTCACCCCTCCACTTT. As protein: CAGTNSQNSPLHF.

This clonotype was detected ten times or more. The V and J genes are TRBV20-1 and TRBJ2-5; unclear D gene. The CDR3 covers 14 residues. V lost 1 base and J lost 5, with 14 bases in between. The germline V gene has CDR1 DFQATT and CDR2 SNEGSKA (reference sequence). CDR3 residues: CSARVASLAETQYF. The CDR3 DNA reads TGCAGTGCTAGAGTGGCTAGTCTGGCTGAGACCCAGTACTTC.

The chain links TRBV4-1 to TRBJ1-1; D remains ambiguous. From germline, CDR1 is MGHRA and CDR2 YSYEKL. Trimming took off 3 bases at V and 3 bases at J, with 11 bases between the two ends. The CDR3 is 14 residues long. CDR3 nucleotide sequence: TGCGCCAGCAGCCAGACCTGGTTGGACACTGAAGCTTTCTTT. This gives the protein CASSQTWLDTEAFF.

The rearrangement joins TRBV19 to TRBJ1-5; perhaps TRBD1 as D (5 bases). CDR3 length: 15 residues. The V end lost 3 bases, the J end lost 5 bases, and 14 bases lay between the germline ends. Germline V lookup: CDR1 LNHDA, CDR2 SQIVND (reference sequence). The DNA of the CDR3 is TGTGCCAGTAGTATGGGACTCCTCGCACATCAGCCCCAGCATTTT. Translation gives CASSMGLLAHQPQHF.

In DNA form, the CDR3 reads TGCAGCGTTGACGCCAGCGGGGGGGTCGGGGAGACCCAGTACTTC. Translating gives CSVDASGGVGETQYF. The V and J genes are TRBV29-1 and TRBJ2-5; 10 nucleotides align to TRBD2. This CDR3 is 15 amino acids long. Per germline, CDR1 SQVTM and CDR2 ANQGSEA. J was trimmed by 5 bases and V by 3 bases; bases with no gene match: 9.

The chain recombines TRBV27 with TRBJ2-2; D is unclear. CDR1 MNHEY and CDR2 SMNVEV come from the germline V gene (reference sequence). This CDR3 spans 14 amino acids. V shed 1 base and J shed 2 bases, with 5 bases lying between them. Here the CDR3 reads CASSLWTNTGELFF. In DNA, the CDR3 is TGTGCCAGCAGTTTATGGACCAACACCGGGGAGCTGTTTTTT.

The chain couples TRBV3-1 to TRBJ2-7; 9 nucleotides agree with TRBD1. The CDR3 contains 13 residues. Trimming took 5 bases from V and 7 from J; bases not matched to a gene: 6. The germline V gene has CDR1 LGHDT and CDR2 YNNKEL (reference sequence). The CDR3 sequence is CASSFRQGGEQYF. In nucleotides, the CDR3 is TGTGCCAGCAGCTTCCGACAGGGGGGAGAGCAGTACTTC.

In its sample, this clonotype was seen many times. The rearrangement uses TRBV29-1 and TRBJ1-1; possible D gene TRBD1, 6 bases. This CDR3 contains 13 residues. Germline loops: CDR1 SQVTM, CDR2 ANQGSEA. Trimming took 1 base from V and 1 from J, leaving 7 bases between them. The chain's CDR3 is CSVEVQGNTEAFF. The CDR3 nucleotides read TGCAGCGTTGAAGTACAGGGGAACACTGAAGCTTTCTTT.

A few counts support this clonotype. The chain links TRBV6-5 to TRBJ1-1, with D perhaps matching TRBD1 (5 bases). The germline V gene encodes CDR1 MNHEY and CDR2 SVGAGI. The CDR3 is made up of 13 amino acids. Trimming removed 2 bases at V and 6 bases at J, with 10 bases between. The CDR3 here is CASSYTGGAEAFF. DNA of the CDR3: TGTGCCAGCAGTTACACGGGAGGGGCTGAAGCTTTCTTT.

This rearrangement joins TRBV5-6 to TRBJ2-1; D unresolved. The germline V gene has CDR1 SGHDT and CDR2 YYEEEE. V was clipped by 1 base and J by 9 bases, with 5 bases between them. The CDR3 loop spans 11 amino acids. The CDR3 spells CASSLSLEQFF. In DNA form, the CDR3 reads TGTGCCAGCAGCTTGAGTCTTGAGCAGTTCTTC.

This clonotype was observed many times. The V and J genes are TRBV6-1 and TRBJ1-5; D ambiguous. Trimming left V 2 bases short and J 0 bases short, with 11 bases between. This CDR3 is built from 16 residues. Germline assignment: CDR1 MNHNS and CDR2 SASEGT. CDR3 amino acids: CASSEPLEYSNQPQHF. CDR3 nucleotides: TGTGCCAGCAGTGAACCCCTGGAATATAGCAATCAGCCCCAGCATTTT.

This chain links TRBV20-1 with TRBJ2-7, with D possibly called TRBD1 or TRBD2 (6 bases each). The CDR3 spans 14 residues. The V gene's germline CDR1 is DFQATT and CDR2 SNEGSKA (reference sequence). Trimming left V 3 bases short and J 4 bases short, with 16 bases between. CDR3 sequence (DNA): TGCAGTGCTAGCCGGGGGCCAGCCGGGTACGAGCAGTACTTC. As protein: CSASRGPAGYEQYF.

This chain connects TRBV5-1 to TRBJ2-1, with D possibly matching TRBD2 (5 bases). V was pared by 0 bases and J by 8 bases, with 15 bases between. Germline V gene data show CDR1 as SGHRS and CDR2 as YFSETQ. The CDR3 sequence is 15 residues long. In DNA, the CDR3 is TGCGCCAGCAGCTTGGAGTCTCCAGCGGTGGATGAGCAGTTCTTC. Residues: CASSLESPAVDEQFF.

This clonotype appeared a few times. This chain connects TRBV27 to TRBJ2-7; possible D gene TRBD2, 7 bases. V dropped 2 bases and J dropped 2 bases, with 19 bases sitting between them. This CDR3 is 17 amino acids long. The V gene's germline CDR1 is MNHEY and CDR2 SMNVEV (reference sequence). The CDR3 DNA reads TGTGCCAGCAGTTTAAAGGGGGGGGCTAGTCGACCCTACGAGCAGTACTTC. This sequence encodes CASSLKGGASRPYEQYF.